The 32 T cell receptor beta chains listed next were all sequenced from one sample in a study of blood T cell repertoires in COVID-19. Only in-frame clones appear in the TCRdb table, and some are missing; sequencing was by immunoSEQ multiplex PCR. The sample lists some 67,000 clones, 88% seen once, with 1% to 1.5% in the top ten. Specimen: peripheral blood. The receptors derive from a woman aged 60-75 years with acute or convalescent COVID-19.

This sequence joins TRBV30 and TRBJ2-5; D unresolved. Trimming took 0 bases from V and 1 from J, leaving 9 bases between them. CDR1 GTSNPN and CDR2 SVGIG come from the germline V gene (reference sequence). The CDR3 extends over 14 amino acids. CDR3 sequence reads: CAWSVVPGQETQYF. CDR3 nucleotide sequence: TGTGCCTGGAGTGTAGTCCCAGGCCAAGAGACCCAGTACTTC.

The gene calls are TRBV7-9 and TRBJ1-4; 10 nucleotides align to TRBD1. V shed 5 bases and J 6 bases; nucleotides not matched to a gene: 6. The CDR3 is 15 residues long. The germline gives CDR1 SEHNR, CDR2 FQNEAQ (reference sequence). The CDR3 region is CASSGTGTGDEKLFF. CDR3 sequence (DNA): TGTGCCAGCAGCGGCACCGGGACAGGGGATGAAAAACTGTTTTTT.

This sequence joins TRBV19 and TRBJ2-2, with a possible D match to TRBD2 (7 bases). Germline V gene sequence: CDR1 LNHDA, CDR2 SQIVND (reference sequence). CDR3 length: 17 residues. Trimming removed 5 bases at V and 6 bases at J, with 22 bases between. As DNA, the CDR3 is TGTGCCAGTAGTCCCCTGGGAGCGAGGGGGGGTGCCGGGGAGCTGTTTTTT. It codes for CASSPLGARGGAGELFF.

A few counts support this clone. The V call is TRBV6-6, the J call TRBJ1-1; D not certain. This CDR3 comprises 11 residues. V was shortened by 2 bases and J by 6 bases, with 4 bases between the two germline ends. Germline CDR1 is MNHNY and CDR2 is SVGAGI (reference sequence). The CDR3 DNA follows: TGTGCCAGCAGTTACGGCCCTGAAGCTTTCTTT. Translating it yields CASSYGPEAFF.

The J gene is TRBJ1-1, the V gene TRBV5-1, with D possibly matching TRBD1 (5 bases). V lost 6 bases and J 5 bases, leaving 17 bases between the germline ends. Germline-derived CDR1 and CDR2 are SGHRS and YFSETQ. This CDR3 spans 14 amino acids. This chain's CDR3 is CASKTTEAGTEAFF. CDR3 bases: TGCGCCAGCAAGACGACAGAGGCGGGAACTGAAGCTTTCTTT. The variable domain in full, with the rest retrieved from reference TRBV5-1 and TRBJ1-1, is KAGVTQTPRYLIKTRGQQVTLSCSPISGHRSVSWYQQTPGQGLQFLFEYFSETQRNKGNFPGRFSGRQFSNSRSEMNVSTLELGDSALYLCASKTTEAGTEAFFGQGTRLTVV.

The V and J genes are TRBV5-4 and TRBJ1-4; 7 nucleotides line up with TRBD1. Germline V gene sequence: CDR1 SGHNT, CDR2 YYREEE (reference sequence). V dropped 0 bases and J dropped 8; count of bases not matched to a gene: 7. This CDR3 comprises 15 residues. The CDR3 sequence is CASSLEGARVEKLFF. CDR3 DNA sequence: TGTGCCAGCAGCTTGGAGGGGGCGCGAGTCGAAAAACTGTTTTTT.

This clone has a single count. V gene TRBV5-1 combines with J gene TRBJ2-5, with D possibly being TRBD1 (5 bases). Germline loops: CDR1 SGHRS, CDR2 YFSETQ. The germline V and J ends were trimmed by 0 bases and 7 bases, with 10 bases remaining between them. There are 13 residues in the CDR3. Here the CDR3 DNA reads TGCGCCAGCAGCTTGGAGGCAAGGGGGACCCAGTACTTC. Translation: CASSLEARGTQYF.

The chain recombines TRBV3-1 (or the pseudogene TRBV3-2) with TRBJ2-5, with TRBD1 matching 9 bases. Germline V gives CDR1 LGHDT, CDR2 YNNKEL (reference sequence). This CDR3 spans 15 amino acids. V was pared by 5 bases and J by 5 bases, with 9 bases of the junction left unmatched. The DNA of the CDR3 is TGTGCCAGCAGCAAAGGGACAGGGAGGGGGGAGACCCAGTACTTC. Amino acid sequence: CASSKGTGRGETQYF.

The gene calls are TRBV6-2 or TRBV6-3 and TRBJ2-7; TRBD1 matches 8 bases. Germline values: CDR1 MNHEY, CDR2 SVGEGT. With 2 bases clipped from V and 3 bases from J, the junction kept 3 bases outside the gene matches. The CDR3 extends over 14 amino acids. CDR3 in DNA: TGTGCCAGCAGTTACAATGGACAGGGCTACGAGCAGTACGTC. Amino acid sequence: CASSYNGQGYEQYV.

This clone turned up a few times. This sequence joins TRBV7-8 and TRBJ1-2; D is possibly TRBD1 (6 bases). Germline V gene sequence: CDR1 SGHVS, CDR2 FQNEAQ. The CDR3 extends over 13 amino acids. V was clipped by 7 bases and J by 2 bases, with 11 bases between them. The CDR3 here is CASTGTRNYGYTF. CDR3 sequence (DNA): TGTGCCAGCACCGGGACACGGAACTATGGCTACACCTTC.

The chain is built from TRBV7-2 and TRBJ1-2; D gene unclear. Germline CDR1 SGHTA, CDR2 FQGNSA. This CDR3 comprises 16 residues. The V gene lost 1 base and the J gene lost 2 bases, with 14 bases spanning the gap. CDR3 amino acids: CASSLEIWALNYGYTF. CDR3 DNA: TGTGCCAGCAGCTTAGAAATTTGGGCATTGAACTATGGCTACACCTTC.

V gene TRBV19 combines with J gene TRBJ1-1, with 10 bases matching TRBD1. The CDR3 spans 15 residues. Unmatched junction bases numbered 7, after V lost 4 bases and J lost 5 bases. The germline gives CDR1 LNHDA, CDR2 SQIVND (reference sequence). CDR3 loop: CASSTWDRGGTEAFF. CDR3 DNA: TGTGCCAGTAGTACTTGGGACAGGGGAGGTACTGAAGCTTTCTTT.

The V call is TRBV6-5, the J call TRBJ1-4; D is undetermined. Germline V gives CDR1 MNHEY, CDR2 SVGAGI. The CDR3 covers 15 residues. The ends were cut back, 0 bases at V and 0 bases at J, with 5 bases in the middle. CDR3 sequence reads: CASSYSAATNEKLFF. CDR3 DNA sequence: TGTGCCAGCAGTTACTCGGCAGCAACTAATGAAAAACTGTTTTTT.

The rearrangement uses TRBV5-1 and TRBJ1-3, with D uncertain. Per the germline V gene, CDR1 is SGHRS and CDR2 is YFSETQ. V was cut by 7 bases and J by 0 bases, with 8 bases left in between. This CDR3 is built from 13 residues. CDR3 in amino acids: CASSRGSGNTIYF. CDR3 nucleotide sequence: TGCGCCAGCTCCCGGGGCTCTGGAAACACCATATATTTT.

This clone was observed a few times. The V call is TRBV6-5, the J call TRBJ1-3; D is ambiguous. The CDR3 has 16 residues. Trimming took off 2 bases at V and 0 bases at J, with 11 bases between the two ends. Germline values: CDR1 MNHEY, CDR2 SVGAGI. The CDR3 region has the DNA TGTGCCAGCAGTTACGGTCGGTACAGCTCTGGAAACACCATATATTTT. Amino acids: CASSYGRYSSGNTIYF.

This chain connects TRBV7-2 to TRBJ2-5; 11 nucleotides match TRBD2. Germline V gene sequence: CDR1 SGHTA, CDR2 FQGNSA. The CDR3 extends over 13 amino acids. The J segment lost 5 bases and the V segment lost 4 bases, leaving 0 bases of the junction unmatched. CDR3 coding DNA: TGTGCCAGCAGCTCTAGCGGGAGGGAGACCCAGTACTTC. It yields the protein CASSSSGRETQYF.

The J gene is TRBJ1-1, the V gene TRBV7-9; 10 bases are shared with TRBD1. CDR1 is SEHNR and CDR2 is FQNEAQ in the germline V gene (reference sequence). This CDR3 has 15 residues. J lost 3 bases, V lost 4 bases, and 5 bases had no gene match. CDR3 loop: CASSSPTGGHTEAFF. For the CDR3, the DNA is TGTGCCAGCAGCTCACCGACAGGGGGCCACACTGAAGCTTTCTTT.

The chain recombines TRBV5-4 with TRBJ2-2; 12 bases align to TRBD2. V gave up 0 bases and J gave up 5 bases; unmatched junction bases: 2. Germline CDR1 reads SGHNT; CDR2 reads YYREEE (reference sequence). The CDR3 runs 16 residues. Here the CDR3 reads CASSLGLAGATGELFF. DNA of the CDR3: TGTGCCAGCAGCTTGGGACTAGCGGGAGCAACCGGGGAGCTGTTTTTT.

V and J are TRBV5-1 and TRBJ1-1; D perhaps matches TRBD1 (6 bases). The germline V gene encodes CDR1 SGHRS and CDR2 YFSETQ. Trimming left V 4 bases short and J 4 bases short, with 14 bases between. The CDR3 sequence is 14 residues long. This chain's CDR3 is CASSPGQQGTEAFF. CDR3 coding DNA: TGCGCCAGCAGCCCCGGACAGCAGGGCACTGAAGCTTTCTTT.

This chain links TRBV29-1 with TRBJ1-2; tentative D call: TRBD1 (6 bases). The CDR3 consists of 14 residues. Trimming left V 3 bases short and J 6 bases short, with 17 bases between. CDR1 and CDR2 from the germline V gene are SQVTM and ANQGSEA. This CDR3 reads CSVDALRGGNGYTF. CDR3 bases: TGCAGCGTTGACGCCCTCCGGGGGGGCAATGGCTACACCTTC.

The chain joins TRBV28 to TRBJ2-2; D might be TRBD2 (6 bases). The CDR3 sequence is 18 residues long. The ends were cut back, 3 bases at V and 5 bases at J, with 22 bases in the middle. CDR1 and CDR2 (germline): MDHEN, SYDVKM. CDR3 amino acids: CASSFISPRGGKTGELFF. The CDR3 DNA follows: TGTGCCAGCAGTTTTATATCCCCGCGGGGTGGGAAGACCGGGGAGCTGTTTTTT.

CDR3 region: CASSSRFSGNTIYF. CDR3 sequence (DNA): TGTGCCAGCAGCTCGCGCTTCTCTGGAAACACCATATATTTT. The rearrangement joins TRBV6-5 to TRBJ1-3, with D uncertain. The germline CDR1 and CDR2 sequences are MNHEY and SVGAGI. The V end was cut by 6 bases, the J end by 0 bases, with 9 bases between. This CDR3 region has 14 residues.

The chain joins TRBV5-1 to TRBJ2-7, with D possibly being TRBD1 (6 bases). The CDR3 totals 14 residues. V lost 0 bases, J lost 5 bases, and 12 bases lay in between. Per germline, CDR1 SGHRS and CDR2 YFSETQ. The CDR3 sequence: CASSLEGQGNEQYV. CDR3 DNA: TGCGCCAGCAGCTTGGAGGGGCAGGGGAACGAGCAGTACGTC.

This clone occurred once. The chain recombines TRBV6-2 or TRBV6-3 with TRBJ2-3, with 12 bases aligning to TRBD2. V lost 5 bases, J lost 4 bases, and 1 base stayed unmatched. This CDR3 contains 14 residues. CDR1 and CDR2 (germline): MNHEY, SVGEGT. The DNA for the CDR3 is TGTGCCAGCAGTCTAGCGGGAGGGCCAGATACGCAGTATTTT. Translated: CASSLAGGPDTQYF.

The rearrangement joins TRBV5-1 to TRBJ2-3, with 7 bases lining up with TRBD1. V dropped 4 bases and J dropped 4; count of bases not matched to a gene: 3. CDR3 size: 13 residues. CDR1 and CDR2 from the germline V gene are SGHRS and YFSETQ. For the CDR3, the DNA is TGCGCCAGCAGCCTGACAGGGCCAGATACGCAGTATTTT. Translated, it gives CASSLTGPDTQYF.

The CDR3 reads CASSPTAGTPLV. CDR3 nucleotides: TGTGCCAGCTCACCGACCGCCGGGACACCGCTCGTC. This chain connects TRBV18 to TRBJ2-7; weak D call: TRBD1 (6 bases). The CDR3 loop spans 12 amino acids. Germline V gene lookup returns CDR1 KGHSH and CDR2 LQKENI.

This clone has more than one count but fewer than ten. The genes are TRBV2 and TRBJ1-6; D perhaps matches TRBD1 (5 bases). In germline, CDR1 is SNHLY, CDR2 FYNNEI. The CDR3 runs to 16 residues. Trimming removed 6 bases from V and 7 bases from J, with 19 bases in between. CDR3: CASSDGETGENSPLHF. The CDR3 bases are TGTGCCAGCAGCGATGGGGAAACAGGAGAAAATTCACCCCTCCACTTT. The full variable domain, with the rest looked up from reference TRBV2 and TRBJ1-6, is EPEVTQTPSHQVTQMGQEVILRCVPISNHLYFYWYRQILGQKVEFLVSFYNNEISEKSEIFDDQFSVERPDGSNFTLKIRSTKLEDSAMYFCASSDGETGENSPLHFGNGTRLTVT.

This chain uses TRBV19 with TRBJ1-5, with D perhaps matching TRBD1 (6 bases). The germline gives CDR1 LNHDA, CDR2 SQIVND (reference sequence). The CDR3 has 14 amino acids. Trimming left V 7 bases short and J 3 bases short, with 13 bases between. CDR3 DNA: TGTGCCAGTAAATCGGGACACCACAATCAGCCCCAGCATTTT. Translated: CASKSGHHNQPQHF.

This sequence joins TRBV24-1 and TRBJ2-7, with TRBD1 identical over 7 bases. The ends lost 0 bases at V and 3 bases at J; junction bases unmatched: 7. Per germline, CDR1 KGHDR and CDR2 SFDVKD. This CDR3 is built from 16 residues. As DNA, the CDR3 is TGTGCCACCAGTGATTTGCCCAACAGGGGTTTCTACGAGCAGTACGTC. Protein sequence: CATSDLPNRGFYEQYV.

The genes are TRBV7-6 and TRBJ2-2, with a tentative D call TRBD2 (5 bases). Germline V CDR1 and CDR2: SGHVS, FNYEAQ. The CDR3 is made up of 17 amino acids. V was trimmed by 5 bases and J by 1 base, leaving 17 bases between them. This CDR3 reads CASSGRPFRGNTGELFF. The CDR3 region has the DNA TGTGCCAGCAGCGGCCGGCCTTTCCGGGGGAACACCGGGGAGCTGTTTTTT.

This CDR3 reads CAWEHFTGSGYTF. The DNA for the CDR3 is TGTGCCTGGGAGCACTTTACAGGGTCCGGCTACACCTTC. The chain links TRBV30 to TRBJ1-2; perhaps TRBD1 as D (6 bases). The germline gives CDR1 GTSNPN, CDR2 SVGIG (reference sequence). This CDR3 comprises 13 residues. Trimming shortened V by 5 bases and J by 8 bases, and 18 bases separated the two germline ends. Complete variable domain (other parts from reference TRBV30 and TRBJ1-2): SQTIHQWPATLVQPVGSPLSLECTVEGTSNPNLYWYRQAAGRGLQLLFYSVGIGQISSEVPQNLSASRPQDRQFILSSKKLLLSDSGFYLCAWEHFTGSGYTFGSGTRLTVV.

This clone was observed once. The CDR3 sequence: CASSFLAGVDNEQFF. CDR3 coding DNA: TGTGCCAGCAGCTTTCTAGCGGGAGTCGACAATGAGCAGTTCTTC. The chain links TRBV7-9 to TRBJ2-1; 10 nucleotides align to TRBD2. Germline V gene data show CDR1 as SEHNR and CDR2 as FQNEAQ (reference sequence). V shed 3 bases and J 5 bases; nucleotides not matched to a gene: 4. This CDR3 has 15 amino acids.